One TCR beta chain is described in this entry. This sample was included in a study of blood T cell repertoires in COVID-19. Using immunoSEQ multiplex PCR, the repertoire was profiled, and TCRdb retains in-frame clones only, with some absent. Here the sample spans more than 75,000 clones, 87% being singletons. The receptor comes from a young man with acute or convalescent COVID-19. The specimen sequenced was peripheral blood.

For the CDR3, the DNA is TGTGCCAGCAGTTACTCGACGCGGCAGGGGGCTTCACCCCTCCACTTT. Translating gives CASSYSTRQGASPLHF. The genes are TRBV6-5 and TRBJ1-6, with TRBD1 matching over 8 bases. Germline CDR1 is MNHEY and CDR2 is SVGAGI. Trimming cost V 0 bases and J 9 bases; bases outside gene matches: 7. This CDR3 comprises 16 residues.